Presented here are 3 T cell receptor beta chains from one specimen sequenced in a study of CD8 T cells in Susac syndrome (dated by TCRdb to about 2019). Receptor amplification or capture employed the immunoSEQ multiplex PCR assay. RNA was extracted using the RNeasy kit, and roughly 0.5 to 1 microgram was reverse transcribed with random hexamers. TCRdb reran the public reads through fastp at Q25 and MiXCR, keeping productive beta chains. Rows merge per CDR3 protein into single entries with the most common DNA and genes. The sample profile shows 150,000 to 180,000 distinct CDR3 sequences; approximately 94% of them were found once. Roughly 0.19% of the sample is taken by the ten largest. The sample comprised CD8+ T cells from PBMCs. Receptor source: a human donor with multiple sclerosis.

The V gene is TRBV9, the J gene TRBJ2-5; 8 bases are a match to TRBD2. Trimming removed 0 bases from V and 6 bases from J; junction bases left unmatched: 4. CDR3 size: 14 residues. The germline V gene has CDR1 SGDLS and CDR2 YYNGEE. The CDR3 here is CASSVEIAGKTQYF. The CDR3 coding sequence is TGTGCCAGCAGCGTAGAAATAGCGGGGAAGACCCAGTACTTC.

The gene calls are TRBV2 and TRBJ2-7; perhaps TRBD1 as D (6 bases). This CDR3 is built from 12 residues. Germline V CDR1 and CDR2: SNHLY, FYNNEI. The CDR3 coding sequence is TGTGCAACCGGGACACCACCCTACGAGCAGTACTTC. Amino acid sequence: CATGTPPYEQYF. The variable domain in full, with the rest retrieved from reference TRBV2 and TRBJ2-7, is EPEVTQTPSHQVTQMGQEVILRCVPISNHLYFYWYRQILGQKVEFLVSFYNNEISEKSEIFDDQFSVERPDGSNFTLKIRSTKLEDSAMYFCATGTPPYEQYFGPGTRLTVT.

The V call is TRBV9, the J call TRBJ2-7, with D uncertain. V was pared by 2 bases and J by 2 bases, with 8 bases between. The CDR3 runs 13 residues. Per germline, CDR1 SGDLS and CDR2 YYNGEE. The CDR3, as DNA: TGTGCCAGCAGCGTTGGGCCGGCCTACGAGCAGTACTTC. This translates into CASSVGPAYEQYF.